This T cell receptor beta chain was identified during a study of blood T cell repertoires in COVID-19. For the study at large: PBMCs, B-cell-depleted T cells, or T cells were the source of the cDNA or gDNA that made up the material.

Trimming took 4 bases from V and 6 from J, leaving 15 bases between them. Germline assignment: CDR1 SGHTA and CDR2 FQGNSA. There are 14 residues in the CDR3. The authors' processing: By means of reference gene primer amplification, nucleated cell counts were estimated. TCRdb's copy holds only in-frame clones and misses some; the assay was immunoSEQ multiplex PCR. The V and J calls and clone size were taken over from that table, and D and trimming were inferred from the DNA. The repertoire holds around 300,000 clones, with 83% as singletons. The chain links TRBV7-2 to TRBJ2-5; tentative D call: TRBD2 (6 bases). Sequences were obtained from peripheral blood. The source of this sequence is a woman aged 45 to 65 who had recovered from COVID-19. CDR3: CASSSRDSLKTQYF. Written as DNA, the CDR3 is TGTGCCAGCAGCTCCCGGGACTCACTTAAGACCCAGTACTTC.